This T cell receptor beta chain was sequenced in a study of sequential checkpoint blockade in melanoma (dated by TCRdb to between 2017 and 2020). At the level of the whole study: Patients were assigned by 1:1 randomization to either first-line nivolumab followed by ipilimumab (arm A) or ipilimumab followed by nivolumab (arm B). Fewer than 25 patients had matched tumor biopsies taken before treatment and at week 13, after single-agent nivolumab (arm A) or ipilimumab (arm B). Maintenance nivolumab came after both trial sequences. DNA from 90 or so pretreatment melanoma tumor samples was subjected to TCRbeta immunosequencing. Around 80% of the matched pre- and post-treatment tumor biopsy pairs came from the same lesion. What the research found in general, with its limitations: Among patients in the nivolumab-first arm (arm A), tumor TIL clonality before treatment was associated with response (P = .04). Validation of the response-prediction model combining TCR metrics and mutation burden is needed in larger, independent patient cohorts. Tumor T-cell fraction and clonality were correlated with PD-L1 staining and CD8+ T-cell counts, but not with mutational load. Within-arm analyses of tumor T-cell fraction were constrained by small sample sizes and reduced statistical power. Clinical benefit was about 30 times more likely to be achieved by patients whose tumor T-cell fraction and clonality increased by week 13.

Taken with the paper, the label for treatment or condition translates to: randomized to nivolumab then ipilimumab (arm A) or the reverse (arm B). None of the patients in the trial had previously been given DNA-damaging chemotherapy. Samples came from patients with melanoma in CheckMate 064, a randomized, open-label phase II trial of sequential checkpoint blockade. Genomic DNA from formalin-fixed paraffin-embedded (FFPE) tissue samples was used for tumor TCR sequencing. This clone has only a few counts. It lacks a known antigen. Base qualities are not recorded, but no much larger clone differs from it by a single base. The germline V gene encodes CDR1 MNHGY and CDR2 SAAAGT. From the cysteine up to the phenylalanine, the CDR3 has a length of 13 residues. Solely the CDR3 DNA is kept, with 39 bases framed from the first base. Trimming removed 6 bases from V and 10 bases from J; the gene matches leave 5 bases unexplained.

TCRbeta CDR3 regions were immunosequenced from genomic DNA with the immunoSEQ Assay. Prior to high-throughput sequencing, genomic DNA was amplified by bias-controlled multiplex PCR. The authors processed their data as follows. To quantify the absolute abundance of each unique TCRbeta CDR3 region, the sequences were collapsed and filtered. Clonality, defined as 1 minus Pielou's evenness, was calculated using productive rearrangements only. To compute tumor T-cell fraction, TCRbeta template counts were normalized to usable DNA, with usable DNA estimated from several housekeeping genes. A previously published method was used to identify clones with significantly greater frequencies in on-treatment samples than in baseline samples. Entries here come from immuneACCESS through TCRdb and include only in-frame sequences with V and J called. Some clones fail to appear in such tables; in the studies checked, an unresolved V gene covers under half of the shortfall, and the cause of the remainder is unknown. The DNA was the basis for D and trimming; V, J and clone size are from that table. This sample gives approximately 12,000 clones in total; 27% of them show up just once. Jointly, the top ten make up 16% of the sample.

The TCR was taken from a human donor with melanoma. The sample was tumor tissue (inferred from file names), taken from a patient given nivolumab and ipilimumab in sequence. The chain is made from TRBV6-8 and TRBJ2-5; the central 13 bases match TRBD2. The CDR3 region reads CASRPGLAGHQYF. The bases read TGTGCCAGCAGGCCGGGACTAGCGGGGCACCAGTACTTC.